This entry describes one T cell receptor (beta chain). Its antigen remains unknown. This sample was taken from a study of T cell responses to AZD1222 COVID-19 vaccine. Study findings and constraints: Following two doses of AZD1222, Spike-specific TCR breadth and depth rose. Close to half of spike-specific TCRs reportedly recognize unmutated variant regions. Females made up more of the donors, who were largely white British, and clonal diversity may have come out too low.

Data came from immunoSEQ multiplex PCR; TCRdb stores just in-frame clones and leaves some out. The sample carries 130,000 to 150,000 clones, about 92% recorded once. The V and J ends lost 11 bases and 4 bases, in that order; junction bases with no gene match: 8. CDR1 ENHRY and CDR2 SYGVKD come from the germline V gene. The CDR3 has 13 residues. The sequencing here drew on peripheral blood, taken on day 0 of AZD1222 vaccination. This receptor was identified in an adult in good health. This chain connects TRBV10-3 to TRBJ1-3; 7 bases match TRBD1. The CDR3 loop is CAASGTAGNTIYF. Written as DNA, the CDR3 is TGTGCCGCCTCAGGGACAGCCGGAAACACCATATATTTT.